The 28 T cell receptor beta chains given below trace back to one sample, sequenced in a study of T cell repertoires in cytomegalovirus infection. TCRdb passed the reads through MiXCR, listing each CDR3 protein once. The table includes about 310,000 distinct CDR3 sequences, around 25% detected once. Antigens of these TCRs are unknown. Sequencing used cultured PBMCs, obtained from culture after CMV antigen stimulation. These receptor sequences come from a human donor in good health (CMV status not recorded). Some clones in this sample may be carry-over from other donors' samples.

This clonotype was seen ten or more times. The chain joins TRBV5-4 to TRBJ1-2, with a tentative D call TRBD1 (6 bases). Trimming pared 7 bases from V and 0 bases from J, leaving 22 bases between. Germline CDR1 reads SGHNT; CDR2 reads YYREEE (reference sequence). This CDR3 has 17 amino acids. The CDR3 DNA reads as TGTGCCAGCCGCTGGAATCCGACAGGCCGAGCTAACTATGGCTACACCTTC. Translated, it gives CASRWNPTGRANYGYTF. The full variable domain, rest sourced from reference TRBV5-4 and TRBJ1-2, is ETGVTQSPTHLIKTRGQQVTLRCSSQSGHNTVSWYQQALGQGPQFIFQYYREEENGRGNFPPRFSGLQFPNYSSELNVNALELDDSALYLCASRWNPTGRANYGYTFGSGTRLTVV.

This clonotype was seen only a few times. V usage is TRBV7-2 and J usage is TRBJ1-2, with D tentatively TRBD1 (5 bases). Germline V gives CDR1 SGHTA, CDR2 FQGNSA. V was cut by 1 base and J by 9 bases, with 12 bases left in between. The CDR3 has 13 residues. The CDR3 bases are TGTGCCAGCAGCTTAGTCCCGGACACGAGCTACACCTTC. Protein sequence: CASSLVPDTSYTF.

The chain links TRBV28 to TRBJ1-4; no firm D call. Germline V CDR1 and CDR2: MDHEN, SYDVKM. The V end lost 7 bases, the J end lost 8 bases, and 23 bases lay between the germline ends. The CDR3 spans 16 residues. The CDR3 coding sequence is TGTGCCAGCACCCGACGTAAAGGGTCGGTATGGGAAAAACTGTTTTTT. Protein product: CASTRRKGSVWEKLFF.

For this clonotype: The junction shows a germline mismatch at one end, possibly a read error. This chain connects TRBV27 to TRBJ2-1, with TRBD2 matching 10 bases. Germline CDR1 is MNHEY and CDR2 is SMNVEV (reference sequence). The CDR3 is 18 residues long. The CDR3 loop reads CASSLSILAGRFEWGQFF. CDR3 nucleotide sequence: TGTGCCAGCAGTCTATCCATACTAGCGGGGAGGTTCGAATGGGGGCAGTTCTTC.

The rearrangement joins TRBV7-3 to TRBJ2-3; D may match TRBD1 or TRBD2 (6 bases each). Germline V CDR1 and CDR2: SGHTA, FQGTGA. The CDR3 loop spans 15 amino acids. Trimming removed 1 base at V and 0 bases at J, with 8 bases between. The CDR3 nucleotides are TGTGCCAGCAGCTTAAAAGGGGGGAGCACAGATACGCAGTATTTT. As protein: CASSLKGGSTDTQYF.

This clonotype was recorded a few times. The genes are TRBV6-6 and TRBJ2-3; 7 bases match TRBD1. V lost 8 bases and J lost 4; bases outside the gene matches: 12. The CDR3 sequence is 15 residues long. CDR1 and CDR2 (germline): MNHNY, SVGAGI (reference sequence). CDR3 sequence (DNA): TGTGCCAGCGGAACGACAGGGTTGGGCTCAGATACGCAGTATTTT. Translating gives CASGTTGLGSDTQYF.

The chain has TRBV11-3 and TRBJ2-1; D is possibly TRBD2 (8 bases). Trimming took 2 bases from V and 4 from J, leaving 21 bases between them. This CDR3 is built from 18 residues. Germline assignment: CDR1 SGHNT and CDR2 YENEEA. In DNA form, the CDR3 reads TGTGCCAGCAGCTTAAGGGGGCTGGCGGGAGGCCTATACAATGAGCAGTTCTTC. Its translation is CASSLRGLAGGLYNEQFF.

V gene TRBV6-6 combines with J gene TRBJ2-7; 8 nucleotides match TRBD1. After removal of 4 bases from V and 2 bases from J, the junction contained 10 bases not matched to a gene. The germline CDR1 and CDR2 sequences are MNHNY and SVGAGI (reference sequence). This CDR3 has 16 residues. CDR3 region: CASSSPSTGVTYEQYF. As DNA, the CDR3 is TGTGCCAGCAGTTCTCCATCGACAGGGGTCACCTACGAGCAGTACTTC.

This chain links TRBV9 with TRBJ2-1; D may be TRBD1 (5 bases). Germline-derived CDR1 and CDR2 are SGDLS and YYNGEE. The CDR3 is 13 amino acids. V shed 0 bases and J shed 8 bases, with 9 bases lying between them. For the CDR3, the DNA is TGTGCCAGCAGCGTAGCCAGGGTTGATGAGCAGTTCTTC. Its translation: CASSVARVDEQFF.

This clonotype appeared once. Given a much more abundant clone one base away, this may be a read error. This rearrangement joins TRBV7-2 to TRBJ2-7, with D maybe TRBD1 (6 bases). Looked up from germline, CDR1 is SGHTA and CDR2 is FQGNSA. The CDR3 consists of 14 residues. The CDR3 bases are TGTGCCAGCAGCCCTGGGGGCAGGTCCTACGGGCAGTACTTC. Translated, it gives CASSPGGRSYGQYF.

This sequence joins TRBV6-2 or TRBV6-3 and TRBJ1-5; possible D gene TRBD1, 5 bases. Trimming left V 11 bases short and J 4 bases short, with 18 bases between. The germline V gene has CDR1 MNHEY and CDR2 SVGEGT. This CDR3 region has 14 residues. This CDR3 is CASEGSPVNQPQHF. CDR3 coding DNA: TGTGCCTCAGAGGGGTCTCCCGTGAATCAGCCCCAGCATTTT.

Of note for this clonotype: One end of the junction varies from germline; a read error may be responsible. V usage is TRBV7-6 and J usage is TRBJ1-1, with D possibly being TRBD1 (5 bases). Germline-derived CDR1 and CDR2 are SGHVS and FNYEAQ. CDR3 length: 13 amino acids. The CDR3 is CASSLDAWGEAFF. CDR3 DNA sequence: TGTGCTAGCAGCTTAGATGCCTGGGGCGAAGCTTTCTTT.

Ten or more counts support this clonotype. The rearrangement joins TRBV7-2 to TRBJ1-5; 7 bases fit TRBD1. CDR3 length: 18 amino acids. V dropped 5 bases and J dropped 5; count of bases not matched to a gene: 18. Germline V CDR1 and CDR2: SGHTA, FQGNSA. The CDR3 here is CASSLGRGGMAGDQPQHF. The CDR3 region has the DNA TGTGCCAGCAGCCTTGGAAGAGGGGGCATGGCCGGGGATCAGCCCCAGCATTTT.

The chain uses TRBV7-2 and TRBJ2-5, with a possible D match to TRBD2 (5 bases). Per germline, CDR1 SGHTA and CDR2 FQGNSA. V lost 3 bases and J 6 bases, leaving 20 bases between the germline ends. The CDR3 loop spans 16 amino acids. The CDR3 reads CASSFGDYQIIQTQYF. DNA of the CDR3: TGTGCCAGCAGCTTTGGTGACTACCAAATAATACAGACCCAGTACTTC.

This clonotype was seen more than once but under ten times. This chain connects TRBV7-2 to TRBJ1-6; D remains ambiguous. Trimming shortened V by 3 bases and J by 13 bases, and 10 bases separated the two germline ends. Germline lookup yields CDR1 SGHTA and CDR2 FQGNSA. CDR3 size: 12 residues. The CDR3 DNA is TGTGCCAGCAGCTTTACGGCGTTTCCCCTCCACTTT. This gives the protein CASSFTAFPLHF.

This clonotype was counted between two and nine times. The gene calls are TRBV12-3 or TRBV12-4 and TRBJ1-4; maybe TRBD1 (5 bases). The length of the CDR3 is 12 residues. V lost 0 bases to trimming and J lost 13 bases, with 9 bases between them. CDR3 region: CASSLAREALFF. CDR3 sequence (DNA): TGTGCCAGCAGTTTAGCCAGGGAGGCACTGTTTTTT.

The rearrangement links TRBV29-1 to TRBJ1-1; a weak D match, TRBD1 (5 bases). Germline values: CDR1 SQVTM, CDR2 ANQGSEA. The CDR3 is 17 amino acids. V was cut by 5 bases and J by 0 bases, with 22 bases left in between. The CDR3 protein is CSVTPGPPWGVNTEAFF. The DNA of the CDR3 is TGCAGCGTTACGCCGGGACCCCCCTGGGGAGTGAACACTGAAGCTTTCTTT.

This rearrangement joins TRBV11-2 to TRBJ2-5, with D possibly TRBD2 on 5 matching bases. This CDR3 spans 14 amino acids. Between the trimmed V and J ends, which lost 5 bases and 2 bases, there was a span of 12 bases. Germline assignment: CDR1 SGHAT and CDR2 FQNNGV. Written as DNA, the CDR3 is TGTGCCAGCAGCCCTAGCTACAGTCAAGAGACCCAGTACTTC. Amino acid sequence: CASSPSYSQETQYF. Full variable domain (outside the CDR3, taken from reference TRBV11-2 and TRBJ2-5): EAGVAQSPRYKIIEKRQSVAFWCNPISGHATLYWYQQILGQGPKLLIQFQNNGVVDDSQLPKDRFSAERLKGVDSTLKIQPAKLEDSAVYLCASSPSYSQETQYFGPGTRLLVL.

The rearrangement uses TRBV7-9 and TRBJ2-7; D is possibly TRBD2 (5 bases). The CDR3 loop spans 13 amino acids. The V end lost 7 bases, the J end lost 4 bases, and 14 bases lay between the germline ends. Per germline, CDR1 SEHNR and CDR2 FQNEAQ (reference sequence). This CDR3 reads CASTRDEGYEQYV. CDR3 sequence (DNA): TGTGCCAGCACCCGTGATGAGGGATACGAGCAGTACGTC.

Points on this clonotype: A read error may be the cause here, since a much bigger clone is one base away. The CDR3 nucleotides are TGTGCCACCAGTGCTATACTAGCGGGAGCGGGCAATGAGCAGTTCTTC. It is translated as CATSAILAGAGNEQFF. The gene calls are TRBV10-3 and TRBJ2-1; TRBD2 aligns across 11 bases. The CDR3 has 16 residues. The V gene's germline CDR1 is ENHRY and CDR2 SYGVKD.

This clonotype was recorded many times. The V and J genes are TRBV7-2 and TRBJ1-2; no definite D call. Germline CDR1 and CDR2: SGHTA and FQGNSA. The CDR3 consists of 15 residues. The V end lost 1 base, the J end lost 3 bases, and 12 bases lay between the germline ends. CDR3 nucleotides: TGTGCCAGCAGCTTAGGTGTGGGCTTATACTATGGCTACACCTTC. Protein product: CASSLGVGLYYGYTF. Full variable domain (outside the CDR3, taken from reference TRBV7-2 and TRBJ1-2): GAGVSQSPSNKVTEKGKDVELRCDPISGHTALYWYRQSLGQGLEFLIYFQGNSAPDKSGLPSDRFSAERTGGSVSTLTIQRTQQEDSAVYLCASSLGVGLYYGYTFGSGTRLTVV.

This clonotype has at least ten counts. The chain recombines TRBV7-2 with TRBJ2-3; 8 bases align to TRBD2. This CDR3 is 16 amino acids long. J gave up 0 bases and V 1 base, and 3 bases lay outside the gene matches. CDR1 SGHTA and CDR2 FQGNSA come from the germline V gene. Here the CDR3 DNA reads TGTGCCAGCAGCTTAGAGTTAGCGGGAAGCACAGATACGCAGTATTTT. Its translation: CASSLELAGSTDTQYF.

The chain couples TRBV6-2 or TRBV6-3 to TRBJ1-5; 7 bases match TRBD1. In germline, CDR1 is MNHEY, CDR2 SVGEGT. The CDR3 sequence is 19 residues long. V was pared by 5 bases and J by 2 bases, with 18 bases of the junction left unmatched. CDR3 nucleotide sequence: TGTGCCAGCAGTACCCCGCCGGGACAGCGACTGTCTGGCAATCAGCCCCAGCATTTT. This sequence encodes CASSTPPGQRLSGNQPQHF.

This clonotype has more than one count but fewer than ten. In DNA form, the CDR3 reads TGTGCCACCAGTGAGAAGACAGGGGGCGAGCGCTACACCTTC. Translated: CATSEKTGGERYTF. This sequence joins TRBV24-1 and TRBJ1-2; 10 bases are shared with TRBD1. The length of the CDR3 is 14 residues. V shed 4 bases and J 9 bases; nucleotides not matched to a gene: 7. In germline, CDR1 is KGHDR, CDR2 SFDVKD.

In this sample, this clonotype turned up a few times. V is TRBV7-2 and J is TRBJ1-1, with D perhaps TRBD1 (5 bases). With 4 bases removed from V and 11 bases from J, the gap between germline ends came to 17 bases. CDR3 length: 13 residues. Germline V gene lookup returns CDR1 SGHTA and CDR2 FQGNSA. The CDR3 DNA is TGTGCCAGCAGCTCGGCGGGGGGGGTCGTGGCTTTCTTT. Amino acid sequence: CASSSAGGVVAFF.

This clonotype was seen a handful of times. This chain uses TRBV12-3 or TRBV12-4 with TRBJ2-3, with D unresolved. This CDR3 has 15 residues. Deletions cut 0 bases from V and 1 base from J, with 8 bases between. The CDR3 bases are TGTGCCAGCAGTTTAGCGATCGCGGGCACAGATACGCAGTATTTT. Its translation is CASSLAIAGTDTQYF.

In nucleotides, the CDR3 is TGTGCCAGCAGTTACGGGGGAACCAGCAATCAGCCCCAGCATTTT. Amino acids: CASSYGGTSNQPQHF. V is TRBV6-6 and J is TRBJ1-5; tentative D call: TRBD1 (5 bases). Germline loops: CDR1 MNHNY, CDR2 SVGAGI (reference sequence). V was pared by 2 bases and J by 1 base, with 9 bases between. The CDR3 extends over 15 amino acids.

This clonotype has a count of ten or more. The chain combines TRBV7-2 with TRBJ1-1; D possibly corresponds to TRBD1 (5 bases). This CDR3 contains 15 residues. Germline V gene lookup returns CDR1 SGHTA and CDR2 FQGNSA. Trimming removed 1 base from V and 5 bases from J, with 14 bases in between. CDR3 amino acids: CASSLVGGSWTEAFF. Here the CDR3 DNA reads TGTGCCAGCAGCTTAGTTGGGGGGTCTTGGACTGAAGCTTTCTTT.